These 25 T cell receptor beta chains were sequenced from one sample in a study of T cells in Graves' hyperthyroidism and ophthalmopathy (dated by TCRdb to about 2019). The protocol used for the library was multiplex PCR. TCRdb lists the instrument as Illumina HiSeq 2000. The TCR beta CDR3 regions were amplified from the RNA transcripts. For the first round of RT-PCR on the TCR CDR3, the HTBI primer set was used together with the Qiagen OneStep RT-PCR kit. TCRdb itself trimmed the public reads at Q25 with fastp, ran MiXCR and retained productive beta chains. One record per CDR3 amino acid sequence lists the most common genes and DNA. The sample contains some 620,000 distinct CDR3 sequences, around 15% of them found a single time. Of the sample, over 3.5% is held by the ten largest clones. The sequencing input was blood. The receptors shown here come from a woman under 40 with Graves' hyperthyroidism.

This clonotype was counted at least ten times. CDR3 nucleotide sequence: TGTGCCAGCAGTTACACGCGGCGAGCGGCCAATGAGCAGTTCTTC. It encodes CASSYTRRAANEQFF. The chain links TRBV6-2 or TRBV6-3 to TRBJ2-1; weak D call: TRBD2 (5 bases). Germline V lookup: CDR1 MNHEY, CDR2 SVGEGT. CDR3 length: 15 residues. Deletions cut 2 bases from V and 6 bases from J, with 14 bases between.

This clonotype was picked up many times. The chain employs TRBV6-5 and TRBJ1-2, with 7 nucleotides matching TRBD1. Germline CDR1 MNHEY, CDR2 SVGAGI. The CDR3 sequence is 16 residues long. Trimming removed 2 bases from V and 4 bases from J; junction bases left unmatched: 10. CDR3 amino acids: CASSYPDRVESYGYTF. In DNA, the CDR3 is TGTGCCAGCAGTTACCCCGACAGGGTGGAATCCTATGGCTACACCTTC.

V is TRBV29-1 and J is TRBJ1-2; D call uncertain. Germline assignment: CDR1 SQVTM and CDR2 ANQGSEA. Trimming took 7 bases from V and 3 from J, leaving 9 bases between them. CDR3 size: 11 residues. CDR3 region: CSADWDYGYTF. CDR3 nucleotide sequence: TGCAGCGCCGACTGGGACTATGGCTACACCTTC.

This clonotype was seen many times. The chain has TRBV7-8 and TRBJ2-7; unclear D gene. Germline lookup yields CDR1 SGHVS and CDR2 FQNEAQ. This CDR3 is 14 amino acids long. V lost 4 bases and J lost 2, with 12 bases in between. Written as DNA, the CDR3 is TGTGCCAGCAGCTATTCCGCATTAGCCTACGAGCAGTACTTC. It yields the protein CASSYSALAYEQYF.

This clonotype was counted at least ten times. The chain recombines TRBV12-3 or TRBV12-4 with TRBJ2-7; TRBD1 might be the D (5 bases). CDR3 length: 14 amino acids. Trimming cost V 4 bases and J 4 bases, with 14 bases left between them. The CDR3 sequence: CASSSPGREYEQYF. Here the CDR3 DNA reads TGTGCCAGCAGTTCCCCCGGCAGGGAATACGAGCAGTACTTC.

Ten or more counts support this clonotype. This sequence joins TRBV28 and TRBJ2-1; TRBD2 agrees at 14 bases. Germline V lookup: CDR1 MDHEN, CDR2 SYDVKM. V gave up 8 bases and J gave up 4 bases; unmatched junction bases: 7. This CDR3 comprises 16 residues. CDR3 in amino acids: CASRTGLAGGYNEQFF. In DNA, the CDR3 is TGTGCCAGCCGTACCGGACTAGCGGGAGGTTACAATGAGCAGTTCTTC.

Comments on this clonotype: Given the absence of the conserved phenylalanine or tryptophan at the CDR3 end, a read error is likely. This chain joins TRBV6-1 and TRBJ2-2; 7 positions match TRBD2. The CDR3 is 14 amino acids. Losses at the gene ends were 6 bases for V and 2 bases for J; bases not matched to a gene: 3. The germline gives CDR1 MNHNS, CDR2 SASEGT. Here the CDR3 reads CASRRLANTGELFC. CDR3 coding DNA: TGTGCCAGCAGAAGACTAGCCAACACCGGGGAGCTGTTTTGT.

This clonotype was detected a few times. This chain joins TRBV18 and TRBJ1-5; D is ambiguous. V lost 2 bases and J lost 7, with 6 bases in between. The CDR3 covers 12 residues. The germline V gene has CDR1 KGHSH and CDR2 LQKENI. The CDR3 nucleotides read TGTGCCAGCTCACCAGAGGGCCAGCCCCAGCATTTT. This codes for CASSPEGQPQHF. Full variable domain (outside the CDR3, taken from reference TRBV18 and TRBJ1-5): NAGVMQNPRHLVRRRGQEARLRCSPMKGHSHVYWYRQLPEEGLKFMVYLQKENIIDESGMPKERFSAEFPKEGPSILRIQQVVRGDSAAYFCASSPEGQPQHFGDGTRLSIL.

In this sample, this clonotype turned up many times. The V call is TRBV18, the J call TRBJ2-1; unclear D gene. The CDR3 runs 12 residues. CDR1 and CDR2 from the germline V gene are KGHSH and LQKENI. Between the trimmed V and J ends, which lost 3 bases and 6 bases, there was a span of 6 bases. The DNA of the CDR3 is TGTGCCAGCTCACCGACGGTCAATGAGCAGTTCTTC. It codes for CASSPTVNEQFF.

This clonotype was found many times. The CDR3 loop is CASSYGGGGNQPQHF. In nucleotides, the CDR3 is TGTGCCAGCAGTTATGGCGGGGGAGGCAATCAGCCCCAGCATTTT. The V gene is TRBV6-1, the J gene TRBJ1-5, with D possibly matching TRBD1 (5 bases). Between the trimmed V and J ends, which lost 5 bases and 2 bases, there was a span of 13 bases. The germline gives CDR1 MNHNS, CDR2 SASEGT. The length of the CDR3 is 15 residues.

The chain is built from TRBV2 and TRBJ2-2; possibly TRBD1 for D (6 bases). V was cut by 7 bases and J by 3 bases, with 15 bases left in between. Germline CDR1 and CDR2: SNHLY and FYNNEI. The CDR3 runs to 15 residues. CDR3 coding DNA: TGTGCCAGCAAACATAGGACAGAAGACACCGGGGAGCTGTTTTTT. Translated, it gives CASKHRTEDTGELFF.

This clonotype was seen only a few times. This chain connects TRBV5-1 to TRBJ2-1; the D gene is possibly TRBD2 (6 bases). The germline V gene has CDR1 SGHRS and CDR2 YFSETQ. V was cut by 0 bases and J by 6 bases, with 16 bases left in between. The CDR3 is 16 residues long. In DNA, the CDR3 is TGCGCCAGCAGCTTGGACAACAGCGGAGCGGGCAATGAGCAGTTCTTC. Protein product: CASSLDNSGAGNEQFF.

The CDR3 reads CASSFGDNSNYGYTF. The CDR3 DNA reads as TGTGCCAGCAGCTTTGGCGACAATTCTAACTATGGCTACACCTTC. The rearrangement links TRBV7-2 to TRBJ1-2; D remains ambiguous. The CDR3 length is 15 residues. Germline V CDR1 and CDR2: SGHTA, FQGNSA. Trimming left V 3 bases short and J 0 bases short, with 11 bases between.

This clonotype was seen at least ten times. The chain combines TRBV7-3 with TRBJ1-1, with D possibly TRBD1 on 5 matching bases. This CDR3 has 13 residues. The V end was cut by 6 bases, the J end by 6 bases, with 14 bases between. The germline V gene encodes CDR1 SGHTA and CDR2 FQGTGA. The chain's CDR3 is CASRLERGSEAFF. The CDR3 DNA sequence: TGTGCCAGCAGATTAGAGAGGGGTTCTGAAGCTTTCTTT.

J is TRBJ2-7 and V is TRBV6-1; 10 positions match TRBD2. J lost 2 bases, V lost 6 bases, and 4 bases had no gene match. The CDR3 covers 14 residues. Per germline, CDR1 MNHNS and CDR2 SASEGT. CDR3 in amino acids: CASSRTSGAYEQYF. The CDR3 DNA follows: TGTGCCAGCAGCCGGACTAGCGGAGCCTACGAGCAGTACTTC.

This clonotype has at least ten counts. The gene calls are TRBV13 and TRBJ2-1; D not resolved. Germline V gene lookup returns CDR1 PRHDT and CDR2 FYEKMQ (reference sequence). CDR3 length: 13 residues. Trimming took off 6 bases at V and 2 bases at J, with 8 bases between the two ends. CDR3 region: CASSSDPYNEQFF. The CDR3 DNA reads TGTGCCAGCAGTTCCGACCCCTACAATGAGCAGTTCTTC.

Concerning this clonotype: Mismatch with germline at one junction end may stem from a read error. V gene TRBV7-7 combines with J gene TRBJ2-1; TRBD1 matches 10 bases. Germline values: CDR1 SSHAT, CDR2 FNYEAQ (reference sequence). This CDR3 has 13 residues. The DNA for the CDR3 is TGTGCTAGCAGCACGACAGGGGGCGAGGAGCAGTTCTTC. Translating it yields CASSTTGGEEQFF.

The gene calls are TRBV24-1 and TRBJ2-1; the D is unclear. The germline V and J ends were trimmed by 2 bases and 2 bases, with 9 bases remaining between them. The CDR3 is made up of 15 amino acids. Germline V gene sequence: CDR1 KGHDR, CDR2 SFDVKD. The DNA for the CDR3 is TGTGCCACCAGTGATTCCCCCGGCACCTACAATGAGCAGTTCTTC. This codes for CATSDSPGTYNEQFF.

The V and J genes are TRBV7-2 and TRBJ2-7; TRBD2 aligns across 9 bases. The CDR3 loop spans 14 amino acids. J was trimmed by 7 bases and V by 8 bases; bases with no gene match: 12. Per germline, CDR1 SGHTA and CDR2 FQGNSA. This CDR3 reads CASGTGTSPGEQYF. The CDR3 DNA sequence: TGTGCCAGCGGAACCGGGACTAGCCCGGGGGAGCAGTACTTC.

Ten or more counts support this clonotype. The V and J genes are TRBV12-3 or TRBV12-4 and TRBJ2-1; 11 bases align to TRBD2. V dropped 6 bases and J dropped 3; count of bases not matched to a gene: 10. CDR3 size: 17 residues. CDR3 in DNA: TGTGCCAGCAGCACACTAGCGGGACTAGCGGACTACAATGAGCAGTTCTTC. Translating it yields CASSTLAGLADYNEQFF.

Ten or more counts support this clonotype. This chain uses TRBV20-1 with TRBJ2-1, with 7 nucleotides matching TRBD2. The germline CDR1 and CDR2 sequences are DFQATT and SNEGSKA (reference sequence). The V segment lost 1 base and the J segment 2 bases; nucleotides outside the gene matches: 5. The CDR3 sequence is 15 residues long. The CDR3, as DNA: TGCAGTGCTAGAGCTGAGGGAGGGGCCTACAATGAGCAGTTCTTC. It encodes CSARAEGGAYNEQFF.

This clonotype occurred a few times. The rearrangement links TRBV5-1 to TRBJ2-1, with a tentative D call TRBD1 (5 bases). This CDR3 has 11 residues. CDR1 and CDR2 from the germline V gene are SGHRS and YFSETQ. Trimming removed 0 bases from V and 13 bases from J, with 8 bases in between. CDR3 sequence reads: CASSLAGNQFF. DNA of the CDR3: TGCGCCAGCAGCTTGGCAGGGAATCAGTTCTTC.

This clonotype was seen many times. The chain couples TRBV6-2 or TRBV6-3 to TRBJ1-1; no reliable D call. The CDR3 sequence is 12 residues long. Trimming cost V 8 bases and J 0 bases, with 7 bases left between them. The germline CDR1 and CDR2 sequences are MNHEY and SVGEGT. The DNA of the CDR3 is TGTGCCAGCGAGGGCATGAACACTGAAGCTTTCTTT. Protein sequence: CASEGMNTEAFF.

This clonotype was recorded many times. This chain links TRBV28 with TRBJ2-7; 12 bases agree with TRBD2. The germline V gene encodes CDR1 MDHEN and CDR2 SYDVKM. The CDR3 runs to 15 residues. With 3 bases clipped from V and 6 bases from J, the junction kept 6 bases outside the gene matches. DNA of the CDR3: TGTGCCAGCAGTTTTCCCCTAGCGGGAGGGACCGAGCAGTACTTC. Translation: CASSFPLAGGTEQYF.

Note on this clonotype: One base away lies a much larger clone, so this may be a sequencing read error. This rearrangement joins TRBV2 to TRBJ1-6; TRBD1 is a possible D gene (5 bases). The V gene's germline CDR1 is SNHLY and CDR2 FYNNEI. The CDR3 loop spans 10 amino acids. CDR3 protein: CTSKGQALHF. Written as DNA, the CDR3 is TGTACCAGCAAGGGGCAGGCCCTCCACTTT.